What follows is one TCR beta chain and its context. What it recognizes is unknown. The sample contains more than one DNA sequence encoding this CDR3. The sample is drawn from a study of shared clonotypes between healthy human individuals. Study-wide points: Estimated clonotype richness was generally higher in naive than memory subsets. For sorted subsets, rarefaction showed incomplete sequencing despite large depth.

The study enrolled healthy HIV-negative adults without recent acute infections or vaccinations as donors. Authors' methods: ImmunoSEQ yielded junction-only sequences lacking quality scores, so filtering differed. The assay was immunoSEQ multiplex PCR, and TCRdb's table has in-frame clones only and misses some. V, J and clone size were drawn from that table, and D and trimming were deduced from the DNA. The profile covers roughly 1,000,000 clones, with approximately 80% appearing a single time and about 0.52% taken by the ten largest. The specimen was memory CD4+ T cells from PBMCs. Regarding subset: CD45RA-negative fraction. This sequence was found in a man aged 18 to 29 in good health. Some clones in this sample may be carry-over from other donors' samples.

The CDR3 DNA reads as TGTGCCAGCAGCTTGGGCCGGGGAGGGGCTTTCTTT. This gives the protein CASSLGRGGAFF. The chain joins TRBV7-9 to TRBJ1-1; D gene unclear. This CDR3 is built from 12 residues. Germline V lookup: CDR1 SEHNR, CDR2 FQNEAQ (reference sequence). The V end was cut by 3 bases, the J end by 11 bases, with 13 bases between.